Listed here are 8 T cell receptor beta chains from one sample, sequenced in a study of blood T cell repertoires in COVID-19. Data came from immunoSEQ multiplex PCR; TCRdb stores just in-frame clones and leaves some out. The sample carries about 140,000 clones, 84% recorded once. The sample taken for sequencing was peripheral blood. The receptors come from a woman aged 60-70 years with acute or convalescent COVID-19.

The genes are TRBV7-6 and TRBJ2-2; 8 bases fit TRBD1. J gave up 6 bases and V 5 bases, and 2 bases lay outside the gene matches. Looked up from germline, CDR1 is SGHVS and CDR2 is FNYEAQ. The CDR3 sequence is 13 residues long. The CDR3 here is CASSEQGAGELFF. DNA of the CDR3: TGTGCCAGCAGCGAACAGGGGGCCGGGGAGCTGTTTTTT.

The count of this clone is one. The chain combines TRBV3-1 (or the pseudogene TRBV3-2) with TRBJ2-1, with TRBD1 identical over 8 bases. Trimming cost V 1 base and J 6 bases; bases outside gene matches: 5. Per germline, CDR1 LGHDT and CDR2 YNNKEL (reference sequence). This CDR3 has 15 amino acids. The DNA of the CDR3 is TGTGCCAGCAGCCAAGCACAGGGGGTTCCCAATGAGCAGTTCTTC. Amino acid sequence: CASSQAQGVPNEQFF.

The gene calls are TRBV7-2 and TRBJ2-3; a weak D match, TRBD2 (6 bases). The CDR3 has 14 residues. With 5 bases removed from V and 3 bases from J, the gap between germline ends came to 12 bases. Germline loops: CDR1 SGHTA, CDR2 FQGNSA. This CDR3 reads CASSRDSLTDTQYF. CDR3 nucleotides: TGTGCCAGCAGCAGGGACTCATTGACAGATACGCAGTATTTT.

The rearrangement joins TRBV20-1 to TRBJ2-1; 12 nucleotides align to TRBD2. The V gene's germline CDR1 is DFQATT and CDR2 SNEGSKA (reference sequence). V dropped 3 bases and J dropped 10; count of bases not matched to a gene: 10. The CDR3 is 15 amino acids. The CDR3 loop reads CSASRTSGIKFEQFF. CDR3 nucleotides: TGCAGTGCTAGTCGGACTAGCGGGATAAAGTTCGAGCAGTTCTTC.

Here the CDR3 DNA reads TGTGCCAGTAGTATAGGGGGACTAGCGGGACCAAATGAGCAGTTCTTC. Residues: CASSIGGLAGPNEQFF. The chain is built from TRBV19 and TRBJ2-1; 13 bases align to TRBD2. The CDR3 totals 16 residues. After removal of 1 base from V and 7 bases from J, the junction contained 4 bases not matched to a gene. The germline V gene encodes CDR1 LNHDA and CDR2 SQIVND (reference sequence).

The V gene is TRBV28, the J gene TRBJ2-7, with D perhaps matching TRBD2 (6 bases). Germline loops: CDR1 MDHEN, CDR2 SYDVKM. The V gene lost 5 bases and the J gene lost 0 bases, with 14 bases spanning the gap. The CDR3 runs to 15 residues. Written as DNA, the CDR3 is TGTGCCAGCAGTCGGTATCGGGGGACCTCCTACGAGCAGTACTTC. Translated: CASSRYRGTSYEQYF.

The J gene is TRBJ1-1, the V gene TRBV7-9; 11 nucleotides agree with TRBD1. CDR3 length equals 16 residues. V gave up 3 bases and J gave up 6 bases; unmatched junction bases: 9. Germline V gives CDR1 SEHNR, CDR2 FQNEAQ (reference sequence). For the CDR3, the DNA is TGTGCCAGCAGCTTGGGGACAGGGGGGATTACGCCTGAAGCTTTCTTT. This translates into CASSLGTGGITPEAFF.

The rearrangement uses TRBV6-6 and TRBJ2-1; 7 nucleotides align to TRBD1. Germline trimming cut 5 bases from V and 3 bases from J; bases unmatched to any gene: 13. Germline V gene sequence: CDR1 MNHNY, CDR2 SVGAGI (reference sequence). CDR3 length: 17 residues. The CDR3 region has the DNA TGTGCCAGCAGTCCTCACCTCGGACAGGACGGCTACAATGAGCAGTTCTTC. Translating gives CASSPHLGQDGYNEQFF.